This passage covers 4 T cell receptor beta chains from one sample sequenced in a study of breast tumors, draining lymph nodes, adjacent tissues. TCRdb called the multiplex PCR reads again in MiXCR, with one record for every CDR3 protein. The profile shows just under 65,000 distinct CDR3 sequences, 57% of them singletons. Sequenced material: breast tumor tissue. These receptors were collected from a female donor with breast cancer. Some clones in this sample may be carry-over from other donors' samples.

This clonotype was detected many times. CDR3 sequence: CASSRSESGSGNTIYF. CDR3 coding DNA: TGTGCCAGCAGTAGATCTGAAAGTGGCTCTGGAAACACCATATATTTT. The chain has TRBV6-5 and TRBJ1-3; D is unresolved. V shed 5 bases and J shed 0 bases, with 14 bases lying between them. The CDR3 has 16 amino acids. Germline V gene sequence: CDR1 MNHEY, CDR2 SVGAGI.

Details on this clonotype: This may arise from a read error, as a much more abundant clone is one base away. CDR3 sequence reads: CSARILGLPTTNEQFF. CDR3 nucleotide sequence: TGCAGTGCTAGAATTCTGGGACTCCCGACTACCAATGAGCAGTTCTTC. The rearrangement joins TRBV20-1 to TRBJ2-1, with a weak D call TRBD2 (6 bases). Trimming removed 2 bases at V and 6 bases at J, with 20 bases between. The CDR3 spans 16 residues. Germline V gene data show CDR1 as DFQATT and CDR2 as SNEGSKA (reference sequence).

This clonotype has only a few counts. The J gene is TRBJ1-6, the V gene TRBV20-1; TRBD1 is a possible D gene (5 bases). From germline, CDR1 is DFQATT and CDR2 SNEGSKA (reference sequence). The V gene lost 5 bases and the J gene lost 13 bases, with 18 bases spanning the gap. This CDR3 contains 13 residues. The DNA of the CDR3 is TGCAGTGCTGGGACGGGACGCCAAAGTCCCCTCCACTTT. Its protein product is CSAGTGRQSPLHF.

Comments on this clonotype: The junction does not match germline at one end; this may be a read error. V and J are TRBV20-1 and TRBJ2-1; 10 bases fit TRBD1. CDR1 and CDR2 from the germline V gene are DFQATT and SNEGSKA (reference sequence). The CDR3 consists of 15 residues. CDR3 protein: CSASASGTGAYEQCF. The CDR3 coding sequence is TGCAGTGCTAGTGCTTCAGGGACAGGGGCCTACGAGCAGTGCTTC.